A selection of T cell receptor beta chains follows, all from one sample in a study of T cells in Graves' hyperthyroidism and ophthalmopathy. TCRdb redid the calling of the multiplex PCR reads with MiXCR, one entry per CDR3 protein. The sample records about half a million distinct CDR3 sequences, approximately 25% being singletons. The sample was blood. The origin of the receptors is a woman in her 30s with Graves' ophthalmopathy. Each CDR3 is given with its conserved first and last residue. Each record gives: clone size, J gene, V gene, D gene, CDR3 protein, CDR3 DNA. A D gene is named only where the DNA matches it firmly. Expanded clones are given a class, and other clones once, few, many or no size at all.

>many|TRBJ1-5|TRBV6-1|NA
CASMGLNQPQHF
TGTGCCAGCATGGGGCTCAATCAGCCCCAGCATTTT
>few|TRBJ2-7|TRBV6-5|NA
CASSYSGAVRAYEQYF
TGTGCCAGCAGTTACTCTGGGGCCGTTCGAGCTTACGAGCAGTACTTC
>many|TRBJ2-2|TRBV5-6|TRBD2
CASSLERGGNTGELFF
TGTGCCAGCAGCTTGGAGCGGGGGGGGAACACCGGGGAGCTGTTTTTT
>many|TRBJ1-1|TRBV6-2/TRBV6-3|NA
CASLDQRTALKAFF
TGTGCCAGCTTGGATCAAAGGACCGCCTTGAAAGCTTTCTTT
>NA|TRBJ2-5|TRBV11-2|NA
CASSSVRGETQYF
TGTGCCAGCAGCTCAGTAAGGGGTGAGACCCAGTACTTC
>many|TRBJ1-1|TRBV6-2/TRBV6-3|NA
CASSPGLEAFF
TGTGCCAGCAGTCCGGGACTAGAAGCTTTCTTT
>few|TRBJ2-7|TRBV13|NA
CASSPGHLSYEQYF
TGTGCCAGCAGCCCCGGACACCTCTCCTACGAGCAGTACTTC
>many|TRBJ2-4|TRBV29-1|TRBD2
CSVDGGGALAKNIQYF
TGCAGCGTTGACGGCGGGGGGGCCCTGGCCAAAAACATTCAGTACTTC
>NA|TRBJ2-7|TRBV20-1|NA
CSASLSREQYF
TGCAGTGCTAGCTTATCGCGAGAGCAGTACTTC
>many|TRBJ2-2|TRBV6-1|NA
CASSGDTYTITGELFF
TGTGCCAGCAGTGGGGACACTTATACTATCACCGGGGAGCTGTTTTTT
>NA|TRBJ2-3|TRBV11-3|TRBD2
CASSLVVGSSGGARTDTQYF
TGTGCCAGCAGCTTAGTCGTTGGGAGTAGCGGGGGGGCCCGCACAGATACGCAGTATTTT
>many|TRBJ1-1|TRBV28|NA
CASSTQTQNTEAFF
TGTGCCAGCAGTACCCAGACACAGAACACTGAAGCTTTCTTT
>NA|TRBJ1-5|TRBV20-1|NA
CSASWGSDSNQPQHF
TGCAGTGCTAGTTGGGGCAGTGATAGCAATCAGCCCCAGCATTTT
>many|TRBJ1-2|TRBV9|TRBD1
CASSGYRPGQPYGYTF
TGTGCCAGCAGCGGATATAGACCGGGACAGCCCTATGGCTACACCTTC
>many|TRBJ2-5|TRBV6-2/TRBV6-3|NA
CASSYVETQYF
TGTGCCAGCAGTTACGTTGAGACCCAGTACTTC
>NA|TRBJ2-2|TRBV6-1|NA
CASSESRFRGTGELFF
TGTGCCAGCAGTGAAAGCCGATTCAGGGGCACCGGGGAGCTGTTTTTT
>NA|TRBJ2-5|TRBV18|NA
CASSPAIGDQETQYF
TGTGCCAGCTCACCAGCGATCGGGGATCAAGAGACCCAGTACTTC
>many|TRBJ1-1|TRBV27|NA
CASRQDSFTTEAFF
TGTGCCAGCAGACAGGACAGCTTCACCACTGAAGCTTTCTTT
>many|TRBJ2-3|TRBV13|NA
CASSPRLSTSTDTQYF
TGTGCCAGCAGCCCTCGGTTATCCACTAGCACAGATACGCAGTATTTT
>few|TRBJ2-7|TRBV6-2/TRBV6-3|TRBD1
CASSTWGQGGYEQYF
TGTGCCAGCAGTACCTGGGGACAGGGGGGGTACGAGCAGTACTTC
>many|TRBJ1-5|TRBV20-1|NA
CSARSLKSAGFNQPQHF
TGCAGTGCTAGATCCCTCAAATCGGCAGGCTTCAATCAGCCCCAGCATTTT
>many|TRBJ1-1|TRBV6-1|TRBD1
CATEDRVNTEAFF
TGTGCCACAGAAGACAGGGTGAACACTGAAGCTTTCTTT
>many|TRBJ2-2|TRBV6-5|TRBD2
CASTATSGGTGELFF
TGTGCCAGCACCGCGACTAGCGGGGGAACCGGGGAGCTGTTTTTT
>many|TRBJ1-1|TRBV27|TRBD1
CASSLEPGTGHTEAFF
TGTGCCAGCAGTTTGGAGCCGGGGACAGGGCACACTGAAGCTTTCTTT
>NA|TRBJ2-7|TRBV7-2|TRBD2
CACAGLAGPYEQYF
TGTGCCTGCGCAGGACTAGCGGGCCCCTACGAGCAGTACTTC
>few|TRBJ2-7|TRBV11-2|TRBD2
CASSLVGTSGMDEQYF
TGTGCCAGCAGCTTAGTTGGGACTAGCGGGATGGACGAGCAGTACTTC
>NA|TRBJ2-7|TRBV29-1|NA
CSVHTSAYEQYF
TGCAGCGTACATACATCGGCCTACGAGCAGTACTTC
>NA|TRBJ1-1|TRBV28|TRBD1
CASKTQGDREWGEAFF
TGTGCCAGCAAGACGCAGGGGGACAGGGAATGGGGTGAAGCTTTCTTT
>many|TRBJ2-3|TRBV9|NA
CASSVVGVGDTQYF
TGTGCCAGCAGCGTAGTCGGCGTTGGGGATACGCAGTATTTT
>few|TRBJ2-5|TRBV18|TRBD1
CASSPGQEQETQYF
TGTGCCAGCTCCCCCGGACAGGAACAAGAGACCCAGTACTTC
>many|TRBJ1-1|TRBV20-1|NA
CSAPDLLRAEAFF
TGCAGTGCTCCCGACCTCCTCAGGGCTGAAGCTTTCTTT
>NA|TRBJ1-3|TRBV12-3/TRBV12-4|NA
CASSQVWESGNTIYF
TGTGCCAGCAGCCAGGTCTGGGAATCTGGAAACACCATATATTTT
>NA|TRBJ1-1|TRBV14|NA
CASSQRTENTEAFF
TGTGCCAGCAGCCAGAGGACTGAAAACACTGAAGCTTTCTTT
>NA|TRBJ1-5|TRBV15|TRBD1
CATRTGQGDQPQHF
TGTGCCACCAGAACGGGACAGGGGGATCAGCCCCAGCATTTT
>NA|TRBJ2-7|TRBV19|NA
CASSTTVSSYEQYF
TGTGCCAGTAGTACAACAGTGAGCTCCTACGAGCAGTACTTC
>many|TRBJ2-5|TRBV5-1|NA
CASSPPVDGGTQYF
TGCGCCAGCAGCCCCCCTGTGGACGGAGGGACCCAGTACTTC
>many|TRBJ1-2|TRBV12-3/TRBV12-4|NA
CASSPNNYGYTF
TGTGCCAGCAGTCCCAATAACTATGGCTACACCTTC
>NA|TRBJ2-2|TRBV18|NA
CASSPFPGNTGELFF
TGTGCCAGCTCACCGTTCCCCGGGAACACCGGGGAGCTGTTTTTT
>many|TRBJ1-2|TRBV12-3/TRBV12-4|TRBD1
CASRDRNEYGYTF
TGTGCCAGCAGGGACAGGAACGAATATGGCTACACCTTC
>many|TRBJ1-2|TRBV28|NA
CASSSNTYGYTF
TGTGCCAGCAGTTCAAATACCTATGGCTACACCTTC
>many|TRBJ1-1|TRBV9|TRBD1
CASSADRTNTEAFF
TGTGCCAGCAGCGCGGACAGGACGAACACTGAAGCTTTCTTT
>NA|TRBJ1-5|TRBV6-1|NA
CASSEALGLNSNQPQHF
TGTGCCAGCAGTGAAGCGCTGGGCCTCAATAGCAATCAGCCCCAGCATTTT
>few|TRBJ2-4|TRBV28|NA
CASRVGSKNIQYF
TGTGCCAGCAGGGTGGGATCGAAAAACATTCAGTACTTC
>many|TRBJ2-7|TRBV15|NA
CATSRDPSYEQYF
TGTGCCACCAGCAGAGATCCCTCCTACGAGCAGTACTTC
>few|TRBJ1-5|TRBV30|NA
CACSADGQPQHF
TGTGCCTGTTCGGCGGACGGGCAGCCCCAGCATTTT
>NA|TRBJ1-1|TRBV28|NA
CASSFGGAWDTEAFF
TGTGCCAGCAGTTTTGGTGGCGCTTGGGACACTGAAGCTTTCTTT
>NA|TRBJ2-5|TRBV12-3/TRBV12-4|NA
CASSLFGPNSAETQYF
TGTGCCAGCAGCCTCTTCGGACCGAACTCCGCGGAGACCCAGTACTTC
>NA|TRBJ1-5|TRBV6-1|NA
CASSEVGGDSNQPQHF
TGTGCCAGCAGTGAAGTCGGAGGAGATAGCAATCAGCCCCAGCATTTT
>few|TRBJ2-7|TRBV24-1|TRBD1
CATSEAGTGTYEQYF
TGTGCCACCAGTGAAGCCGGGACAGGGACCTACGAGCAGTACTTC
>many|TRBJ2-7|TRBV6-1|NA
CASSDLRFQYF
TGTGCCAGCAGTGATCTTAGATTCCAGTACTTC
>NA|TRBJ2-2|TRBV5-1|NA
CASSLAHRLNTGELFF
TGCGCCAGCAGCTTGGCGCACCGCCTGAACACCGGGGAGCTGTTTTTT
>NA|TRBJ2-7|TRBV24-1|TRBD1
CATSDGDRYEQYF
TGTGCCACCAGTGACGGGGACAGATACGAGCAGTACTTC
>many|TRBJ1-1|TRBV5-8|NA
CASSQDGTNTEAFF
TGTGCCAGCAGCCAGGACGGGACGAACACTGAAGCTTTCTTT
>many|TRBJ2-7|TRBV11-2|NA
CASRAGSSYEQYF
TGTGCCAGCAGGGCAGGGAGCTCCTACGAGCAGTACTTC
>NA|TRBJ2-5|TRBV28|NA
CASSLSKARGKETQYF
TGTGCCAGCAGTTTATCGAAGGCAAGGGGAAAAGAGACCCAGTACTTC
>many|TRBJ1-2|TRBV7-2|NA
CASSLEGGGYGYTF
TGTGCCAGCAGCTTAGAGGGGGGCGGCTATGGCTACACCTTC
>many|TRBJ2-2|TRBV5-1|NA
CASSSAGDGTGELFF
TGCGCCAGCAGCTCGGCCGGGGATGGGACCGGGGAGCTGTTTTTT
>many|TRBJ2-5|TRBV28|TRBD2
CASTPPTGGDQETQYF
TGTGCCAGCACCCCACCTACGGGGGGGGACCAAGAGACCCAGTACTTC
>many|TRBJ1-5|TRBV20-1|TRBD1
CSATSGQGSYSNQPQHF
TGCAGTGCTACGTCGGGACAGGGAAGTTATAGCAATCAGCCCCAGCATTTT